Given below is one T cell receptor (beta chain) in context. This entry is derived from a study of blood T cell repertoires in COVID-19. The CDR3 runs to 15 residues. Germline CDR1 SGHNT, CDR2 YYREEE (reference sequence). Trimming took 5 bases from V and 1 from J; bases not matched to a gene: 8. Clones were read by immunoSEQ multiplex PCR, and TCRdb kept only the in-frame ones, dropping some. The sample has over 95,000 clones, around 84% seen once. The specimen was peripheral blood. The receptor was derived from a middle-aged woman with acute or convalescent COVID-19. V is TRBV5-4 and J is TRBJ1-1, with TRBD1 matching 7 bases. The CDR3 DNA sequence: TGTGCCAGCAGATTAAAGACAGGGACGAACACTGAAGCTTTCTTT. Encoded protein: CASRLKTGTNTEAFF.